A selection of T cell receptor beta chains follows, all from one sample in a study of response to subunit inactivated influenza vaccine. TCRdb re-derived calls from the RT-PCR reads in MiXCR, one entry per CDR3 protein. This sample has 500,000 to 550,000 distinct CDR3 sequences, with around 8% found just once. The sequences come from PBMCs from blood, collected 23 to 25 months after vaccination. The receptors shown here come from a man aged 45 to 70 who received an inactivated influenza vaccine. The conserved cysteine and the conserved F or W are not part of the CDR3 here. Each record gives: J gene, clone size, V gene, CDR3 protein. Only some rows state a clone size, as once, few, many or a class for expanded clones.

J: TRBJ2-3
size: -
V: TRBV5-1
CDR3: ASSLAGGDRTDTQY

J: TRBJ1-6
size: many
V: TRBV3-1
CDR3: ASSQVTGKHNSPLH

J: TRBJ2-7
size: many
V: TRBV20-1
CDR3: SARENSYEQY

J: TRBJ2-2
size: few
V: TRBV5-1
CDR3: ASSPSGPANTGELF

J: TRBJ2-1
size: few
V: TRBV2
CDR3: ASSKRASPDQYSYNEQF

J: TRBJ2-3
size: -
V: TRBV6-1
CDR3: ASSLRAGAKDTQY

J: TRBJ2-4
size: -
V: TRBV20-1
CDR3: SARDQGPSEPKNIQY

J: TRBJ2-7
size: -
V: TRBV7-2
CDR3: ASSLTSGKSSYEQY

J: TRBJ2-5
size: -
V: TRBV20-1
CDR3: SARNLGTGWETQY

J: TRBJ2-6
size: -
V: TRBV4-3
CDR3: ASSLSPNLGANVLT

J: TRBJ2-5
size: many
V: TRBV5-1
CDR3: ASSLGGFQETQY

J: TRBJ1-2
size: many
V: TRBV12-3/TRBV12-4
CDR3: ASSTQGRGHIRGGYT

J: TRBJ2-7
size: -
V: TRBV3-1
CDR3: ASSLRTRGREQY

J: TRBJ2-1
size: many
V: TRBV18
CDR3: ASWRQGVDNEQF

J: TRBJ1-2
size: -
V: TRBV6-1
CDR3: ASSLLRRNNYGYT

J: TRBJ1-1
size: few
V: TRBV6-1
CDR3: ASKNRVSNTEAF

J: TRBJ2-7
size: few
V: TRBV20-1
CDR3: SAREVAGSYEQY

J: TRBJ1-1
size: few
V: TRBV5-1
CDR3: ASSTGQLNTEAF

J: TRBJ2-2
size: -
V: TRBV7-2
CDR3: ASSLGLMNTGELF

J: TRBJ1-2
size: -
V: TRBV5-1
CDR3: ASSLASGAYGYT

J: TRBJ2-2
size: -
V: TRBV12-3/TRBV12-4
CDR3: ASTRGTRSGELF

J: TRBJ2-7
size: -
V: TRBV27
CDR3: AGLLGTGNYEQY

J: TRBJ2-1
size: few
V: TRBV7-2
CDR3: ASSQDSDNEQF

J: TRBJ1-1
size: many
V: TRBV28
CDR3: ASSSRQDPTVAF

J: TRBJ2-7
size: -
V: TRBV2
CDR3: ASTRDLGAYEQY

J: TRBJ1-2
size: many
V: TRBV12-3/TRBV12-4
CDR3: ASSSIGDYGYT

J: TRBJ1-1
size: -
V: TRBV6-1
CDR3: ASRPPGQGRTEAF

J: TRBJ2-1
size: many
V: TRBV27
CDR3: ASSLVRGVYNEQF

J: TRBJ1-2
size: -
V: TRBV7-9
CDR3: ASSVGDRQDNGYT

J: TRBJ2-3
size: -
V: TRBV10-3
CDR3: AISDYRGSSTDTQY

J: TRBJ2-3
size: few
V: TRBV6-2/TRBV6-3
CDR3: ASSYTSSGTSGSADTQY

J: TRBJ2-3
size: many
V: TRBV6-2/TRBV6-3
CDR3: ASSYYGRPTDTQY

J: TRBJ2-5
size: -
V: TRBV18
CDR3: ASSPDRAYQETQY